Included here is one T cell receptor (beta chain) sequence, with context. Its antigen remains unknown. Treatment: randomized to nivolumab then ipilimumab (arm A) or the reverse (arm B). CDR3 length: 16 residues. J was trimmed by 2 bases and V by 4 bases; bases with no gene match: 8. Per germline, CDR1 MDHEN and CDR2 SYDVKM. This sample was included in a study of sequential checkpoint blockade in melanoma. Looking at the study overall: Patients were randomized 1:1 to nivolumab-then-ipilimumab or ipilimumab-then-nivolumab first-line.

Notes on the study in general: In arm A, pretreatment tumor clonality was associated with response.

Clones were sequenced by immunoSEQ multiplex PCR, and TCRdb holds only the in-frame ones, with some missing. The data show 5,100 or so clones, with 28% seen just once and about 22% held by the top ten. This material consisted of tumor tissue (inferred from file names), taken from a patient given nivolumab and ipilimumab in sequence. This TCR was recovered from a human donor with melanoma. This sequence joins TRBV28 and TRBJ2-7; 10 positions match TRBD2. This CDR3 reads CASSSGSGRNPYEQYF. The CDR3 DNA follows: TGTGCCAGCAGTTCGGGTAGCGGGAGGAACCCCTACGAGCAGTACTTC.